This T cell receptor (beta chain) comes out of a study of shared clonotypes between healthy human individuals. CDR1 SGHAT and CDR2 FQNNGV come from the germline V gene. V shed 1 base and J 3 bases; nucleotides not matched to a gene: 13. The CDR3 length is 18 residues. Worth noting for this clone: Its target is unknown.

Genomic DNA from each subset was divided evenly over several immunoSEQ plates. TCRdb keeps only in-frame clones here, not all; method: immunoSEQ multiplex PCR. Found here are more than 1.2 million clones, about 98.5% of them singletons; the top ten hold 0.36%. General study results and limits: Clonotype sharing levels among donors were expected to vary with sequencing depth. There were few donors, and this limited the genetic and exposure-history diversity represented.

Donors included only healthy HIV-negative adults lacking recent acute infections or vaccinations. V and J are TRBV11-2 and TRBJ2-7, with 9 bases that match TRBD2. The TCR comes from a man aged 30 to 39 in good health. The source material was naive CD4+ T cells sorted from blood. Documented subset: CD45RA+ positively selected. The CDR3 sequence is CASSLGWGASGAGYEQYF. CDR3 nucleotide sequence: TGTGCCAGCAGCTTAGGTTGGGGGGCTAGCGGGGCAGGCTACGAGCAGTACTTC. Supplemented by reference TRBV11-2 and TRBJ2-7, the full variable domain reads EAGVAQSPRYKIIEKRQSVAFWCNPISGHATLYWYQQILGQGPKLLIQFQNNGVVDDSQLPKDRFSAERLKGVDSTLKIQPAKLEDSAVYLCASSLGWGASGAGYEQYFGPGTRLTVT.